A single sample is the source of the 29 T cell receptor beta chains below, sequenced in a study of T cell clusters in autoimmune cytopenias. TRB was amplified from 250 ng of peripheral blood genomic DNA per sample. One tube held mixed TRB-A and TRB-B primer pools for touch-down PCR. From its re-call of the multiplex PCR reads, TCRdb lists each CDR3 protein once, without DNA. The listing records roughly 1,200 distinct CDR3 sequences. Sequenced input: peripheral blood. The receptors shown here come from a human donor with an autoimmune cytopenia or autoimmune hepatitis (not recorded which).

The V and J genes are TRBV27 and TRBJ1-4. CDR1 is MNHEY and CDR2 is SMNVEV in the germline V gene (reference sequence). This CDR3 has 15 amino acids. The chain's CDR3 is CASSRGTTSGEKLFF.

Considering frequency, this clonotype is large (0.1 to 1%). The chain has TRBV29-1 and TRBJ2-5; TCRdb names TRBD1, which stays unverified in the absence of DNA. Germline V CDR1 and CDR2: SQVTM, ANQGSEA. The CDR3 is 12 residues long. CDR3 sequence reads: CSAQDRGETQYF.

This clonotype is classed as medium-sized (0.01 to 0.1%) by frequency. The chain recombines TRBV5-4 with TRBJ2-5. CDR1 is SGHNT and CDR2 is YYREEE in the germline V gene (reference sequence). The CDR3 is made up of 16 amino acids. The CDR3 sequence: CASSSKRRLSMETQYF. Full variable domain (outside the CDR3, taken from reference TRBV5-4 and TRBJ2-5): ETGVTQSPTHLIKTRGQQVTLRCSSQSGHNTVSWYQQALGQGPQFIFQYYREEENGRGNFPPRFSGLQFPNYSSELNVNALELDDSALYLCASSSKRRLSMETQYFGPGTRLLVL.

This rearrangement joins TRBV18 to TRBJ2-1; TCRdb reports TRBD2, a call that lacks DNA to check it against. Germline CDR1 reads KGHSH; CDR2 reads LQKENI. This CDR3 spans 14 amino acids. CDR3 protein: CASSRGGTYNEQFF.

This clonotype ranks as large in terms of frequency. The chain links TRBV19 to TRBJ2-2. This CDR3 has 12 amino acids. Germline loops: CDR1 LNHDA, CDR2 SQIVND (reference sequence). The CDR3 loop reads CASSIEAGELFF.

This clonotype is medium-sized by frequency. V usage is TRBV29-1 and J usage is TRBJ1-5; TCRdb's D call of TRBD1 is untestable without DNA. CDR1 is SQVTM, CDR2 ANQGSEA, per germline. The CDR3 is 14 amino acids. This chain's CDR3 is CSVLGQGPNQPQHF.

V and J are TRBV5-6 and TRBJ1-1. CDR1 SGHDT and CDR2 YYEEEE come from the germline V gene. The CDR3 contains 12 residues. CDR3 amino acids: CASSLGKEEAFF. The whole variable domain, remainder taken from reference TRBV5-6 and TRBJ1-1, is DAGVTQSPTHLIKTRGQQVTLRCSPKSGHDTVSWYQQALGQGPQFIFQYYEEEERQRGNFPDRFSGHQFPNYSSELNVNALLLGDSALYLCASSLGKEEAFFGQGTRLTVV.

This clonotype is labeled medium-sized based on frequency. This CDR3 reads CSVGAGGTYGYTF. The chain carries TRBV29-1 and TRBJ1-2; checking the TCRdb D call of TRBD1 is not possible without DNA. Germline-derived CDR1 and CDR2 are SQVTM and ANQGSEA. The CDR3 has 13 residues.

This rearrangement joins TRBV12-3 or TRBV12-4 to TRBJ1-6; the TRBD1 assignment by TCRdb is unverifiable without DNA. This CDR3 has 15 amino acids. The CDR3 loop reads CASRRGTLNNSPLHF.

This chain uses TRBV6-6 with TRBJ1-4; TCRdb's D call of TRBD1 is untestable without DNA. Germline V gives CDR1 MNHNY, CDR2 SVGAGI (reference sequence). The CDR3 spans 14 residues. CDR3 sequence reads: CASSFRGGNEKLFF.

By frequency, this clonotype is medium-sized. This chain joins TRBV19 and TRBJ2-4. Germline loops: CDR1 LNHDA, CDR2 SQIVND (reference sequence). This CDR3 is built from 15 residues. The CDR3: CASSIPTFSKNIQYF.

This rearrangement joins TRBV7-9 to TRBJ1-2; TCRdb outputs TRBD1, but without DNA this stays unchecked. This CDR3 region has 16 residues. Germline values: CDR1 SEHNR, CDR2 FQNEAQ (reference sequence). The chain's CDR3 is CASSPKGQGAPDGYTF.

V gene TRBV5-5 combines with J gene TRBJ1-1. The germline V gene encodes CDR1 SGHKS and CDR2 YYEKEE (reference sequence). This CDR3 has 13 residues. The CDR3 here is CASSPSGLTEAFF.

This clonotype is medium-sized by frequency. The chain couples TRBV30 to TRBJ2-1; the D call of TRBD2 rests on TCRdb alone, since no DNA is present to check it. This CDR3 is built from 18 residues. Per germline, CDR1 GTSNPN and CDR2 SVGIG (reference sequence). The CDR3 reads CAWSVQGGLGSDYNEQFF.

The V and J genes are TRBV6-1 and TRBJ2-1; TCRdb reports TRBD2, a call that lacks DNA to check it against. Germline-derived CDR1 and CDR2 are MNHNS and SASEGT. The CDR3 has 18 amino acids. CDR3 sequence reads: CASSEAVVAGAQINEQFF.

The rearrangement uses TRBV7-3 and TRBJ2-3. The CDR3 is made up of 12 amino acids. Germline V lookup: CDR1 SGHTA, CDR2 FQGTGA. The CDR3 region is CASSQGQDTQYF.

This clonotype counts as medium-sized by frequency. This chain links TRBV15 with TRBJ2-7; as DNA is missing, the TRBD1 call by TCRdb cannot be tested. This CDR3 spans 15 amino acids. The germline V gene has CDR1 LNHNV and CDR2 YYDKDF (reference sequence). The CDR3 loop is CATSRAGQGYDEQYF.

The V and J genes are TRBV6-5 and TRBJ2-3; checking the TCRdb D call of TRBD2 is not possible without DNA. The CDR3 covers 15 residues. Germline lookup yields CDR1 MNHEY and CDR2 SVGAGI. The CDR3 loop is CASSNSRGGADTQYF.

The CDR3 sequence is CATSTSGTASYEQYF. The chain links TRBV15 to TRBJ2-7; TCRdb lists TRBD1, though no DNA is available to test this call. Germline loops: CDR1 LNHNV, CDR2 YYDKDF (reference sequence). The CDR3 has 15 residues.

The chain recombines TRBV5-6 with TRBJ2-5. CDR3 length equals 15 residues. CDR1 and CDR2 (germline): SGHDT, YYEEEE. CDR3 residues: CASSLVVVAGETQYF.

The chain has TRBV12-3 or TRBV12-4 and TRBJ2-2; no DNA is available, so the TRBD1 call from TCRdb remains unchecked. This CDR3 spans 14 amino acids. The CDR3 here is CASSDRGQTGELFF.

This clonotype is called large (0.1 to 1%) based on its frequency. The chain recombines TRBV29-1 with TRBJ2-3; absent DNA, TCRdb's TRBD1 call cannot be checked. The CDR3 is 13 amino acids. Germline V CDR1 and CDR2: SQVTM, ANQGSEA. The chain's CDR3 is CSLGQAGADTQYF.

Its frequency marks this clonotype as medium-sized. The V gene is TRBV19, the J gene TRBJ1-5; TCRdb gives TRBD1 as the D gene, but with no DNA this cannot be confirmed. Germline CDR1 and CDR2: LNHDA and SQIVND (reference sequence). The CDR3 consists of 16 residues. The CDR3 here is CASLPGPRTGNQPQHF.

Judged by frequency, this clonotype is medium-sized (0.01 to 0.1%). The chain couples TRBV30 to TRBJ1-1. Germline V gene data show CDR1 as GTSNPN and CDR2 as SVGIG (reference sequence). The CDR3 covers 15 residues. The CDR3 protein is CAWSVRTGSSILVFF.

This clonotype ranks as large in terms of frequency. V gene TRBV29-1 combines with J gene TRBJ1-4. CDR1 is SQVTM and CDR2 is ANQGSEA in the germline V gene. The CDR3 sequence is 12 residues long. CDR3 region: CSVGGSEGKLFF.

This chain uses TRBV28 with TRBJ1-2; the TCRdb call, TRBD1, lacks DNA for checking. Germline-derived CDR1 and CDR2 are MDHEN and SYDVKM. The CDR3 extends over 12 amino acids. CDR3 protein: CASSLGAFGYTF.

This rearrangement joins TRBV18 to TRBJ1-1; the TCRdb call, TRBD1, lacks DNA for checking. Germline V gene sequence: CDR1 KGHSH, CDR2 LQKENI. CDR3 size: 14 residues. The CDR3 spells CASSPGTKGGEAFF.

J is TRBJ1-2 and V is TRBV7-9. The V gene's germline CDR1 is SEHNR and CDR2 FQNEAQ (reference sequence). The CDR3 runs to 13 residues. CDR3 residues: CASTLTVWDGYTF.

This clonotype is medium-sized by frequency. This chain connects TRBV27 to TRBJ1-3. The CDR3 spans 15 residues. Germline CDR1 MNHEY, CDR2 SMNVEV (reference sequence). The CDR3 reads CASSPTRGPGNTIYF.